These T cell receptor beta chains were read from a single sample in a study of T-cell reconstitution after alpha-beta-depleted transplantation in children. TCRdb called the PCR reads again in MiXCR, with one record for every CDR3 protein. This sample has approximately 490,000 distinct CDR3 sequences, with roughly a tenth found just once. The sequencing used PBMCs, collected before TCRalphabeta/CD19-depleted stem cell transplant. Every receptor here comes from a child aged 2 to 10 with inherited bone marrow failure, due to receive a stem cell transplant. The CDR3 runs from the conserved cysteine through the conserved F or W. The D gene is left open where the match is weak. Expanded clones are given a class, and other clones once, few, many or no size at all.

clone size	V gene	J gene	D gene	CDR3 DNA	CDR3 protein
many	TRBV10-3	TRBJ2-7	-	TGTGCCATCCGAGTAGGCGCCTACGAGCAGTACTTC	CAIRVGAYEQYF
few	TRBV10-1	TRBJ2-7	-	TGCGCCAGCAGTGAGGGGGATCCCGCTACTAGCGAGCAGTACTTC	CASSEGDPATSEQYF
many	TRBV28	TRBJ1-1	-	TGTGCCAGCAGTTTCAGGGTGAACACTGAAGCTTTCTTT	CASSFRVNTEAFF
many	TRBV4-3	TRBJ2-1	TRBD2	TGCGCCAGCAGCCGGGGACTAGCGGGAGTTGAGCAGTTCTTC	CASSRGLAGVEQFF
few	TRBV30	TRBJ1-2	TRBD1	TGTGCCTGGAGGCCCACCGGGACAGGGACCTATGGCTACACCTTC	CAWRPTGTGTYGYTF
few	TRBV15	TRBJ1-2	-	TGTGCCACCAGCAGAGGGACGTCCTATGGCTACACCTTC	CATSRGTSYGYTF
many	TRBV7-9	TRBJ1-6	-	TGTGCCAGCACCTTAGACACCTCCTATAATTCACCCCTCCACTTT	CASTLDTSYNSPLHF
-	TRBV28	TRBJ2-7	-	TGTGCCAGCCGTTTCACGCATCTCCCCTACGAGCAGTACTTC	CASRFTHLPYEQYF
-	TRBV19	TRBJ1-4	-	TGTGCCAGTAGCGGACGGTCAACTAATGAAAAACTGTTTTTT	CASSGRSTNEKLFF
-	TRBV28	TRBJ2-6	-	TGTGCCAGCAGTTTGTTCCCTGGGGCCAACGTCCTGACTTTC	CASSLFPGANVLTF
many	TRBV3-1	TRBJ1-1	-	TGTGCCAGCAGCCAGGACAGTTATGCCACTGAAGCTTTCTTT	CASSQDSYATEAFF
many	TRBV28	TRBJ1-2	TRBD1	TGTGCCAGCAGCCCCAGGACAGGGGGCGCAAAAACTGGCACCTTC	CASSPRTGGAKTGTF
many	TRBV5-1	TRBJ2-1	-	TGCGCCAGCAGCTTGGGTCCCTCCAATGAGCAGTTCTTC	CASSLGPSNEQFF
-	TRBV28	TRBJ2-3	-	TGTGCCAGCAGTTTGAGACTAGTCCCAGATACGCAGTATTTT	CASSLRLVPDTQYF
many	TRBV24-1	TRBJ2-1	TRBD2	TGTGCCACCAGTGCAGCGGGGCGAGATCTCAATGAGCAGTTCTTC	CATSAAGRDLNEQFF
many	TRBV4-2	TRBJ2-3	TRBD2	TGTGCCAGCAGCTTGTGGGGGGGGACCAGCACAGATACGCAGTATTTT	CASSLWGGTSTDTQYF
many	TRBV4-3	TRBJ1-1	-	TGCGCCAGCAGCCAAGAGGATGGGGCAAGATGGGGCACTGAAGCTTTCTTT	CASSQEDGARWGTEAFF
-	TRBV7-2	TRBJ2-2	-	TGTGCCAGCAGCTTAGCTAGGGATGCCGGGGAGCTGTTTTTT	CASSLARDAGELFF
many	TRBV28	TRBJ2-2	TRBD2	TGTGCCAGCAGTGCCGGGACTAGCGGGGGCACCGGGGAGCTGTTTTTT	CASSAGTSGGTGELFF
many	TRBV18	TRBJ2-7	TRBD1	TGTGCCAGCTCACCGCCCCGGGACAGGGACGAGCAGTACTTC	CASSPPRDRDEQYF
many	TRBV7-9	TRBJ2-7	-	TGTGCCAGCAGCCTTCCGGTACAGAGCTACGAGCAGTACTTC	CASSLPVQSYEQYF
many	TRBV12-3/TRBV12-4	TRBJ1-5	-	TGTGCCAGCAGTTTGTCAGGTAGTGAGGTAAACTTT	CASSLSGSEVNF
many	TRBV7-2	TRBJ2-1	-	TGTGCCAGCAGCGGGGCCAATTTTGAGCAGTTCTTC	CASSGANFEQFF
many	TRBV7-2	TRBJ1-2	TRBD1	TGTGCCAGCAGCTTTCCCGGGACAGGGCGGGAGGGCTACACCTTC	CASSFPGTGREGYTF
many	TRBV12-3/TRBV12-4	TRBJ2-7	-	TGTGCCAGCAGTTTCGGTGCACGGGACGGGGACTCCTACGAGCAGTACTTC	CASSFGARDGDSYEQYF
many	TRBV2	TRBJ2-7	TRBD2	TGTGCCAGCAGTGAGGCTAGCGGGAGCTACGAGCAGTACTTC	CASSEASGSYEQYF
many	TRBV9	TRBJ2-7	TRBD1	TGTGCCAGCAGCGTAGACTCGGAGGGACAGGGGAACGAGCAGTACTTC	CASSVDSEGQGNEQYF
many	TRBV4-3	TRBJ2-2	TRBD1	TGCGCCAGCAGCCCGATCCCAAAACCATCTACAGGGGGCACCGGGGAGCTGTTTTTT	CASSPIPKPSTGGTGELFF
-	TRBV2	TRBJ1-5	-	TGTGCCAGCAGGGCGGAATATAGCAATCAGCCCCAGCATTTT	CASRAEYSNQPQHF
many	TRBV5-1	TRBJ1-1	-	TGTGCCAGCAGTTTATCGGGGATGAACACTGAAGCTTTCTTT	CASSLSGMNTEAFF
many	TRBV9	TRBJ2-7	TRBD2	TGTGCCAGCAGCGTATCCCCCCCTAGCGGGAGCGCCTACGAGCAGTACTTC	CASSVSPPSGSAYEQYF
many	TRBV4-1	TRBJ2-5	-	TGCGCCAGCAGCCAAGTATTCGGCAGGGGAGGGAAGACCCAGTACTTC	CASSQVFGRGGKTQYF
many	TRBV11-2	TRBJ2-1	TRBD2	TGTGCCAGCACCCGGACTAGCGGGGTCGATGAGCAGTTCTTC	CASTRTSGVDEQFF
-	TRBV28	TRBJ2-1	-	TGTGCCAGCAGTTTAAACCCCCAAACCTTCTCCAATGAGCAGTTCTTC	CASSLNPQTFSNEQFF
many	TRBV29-1	TRBJ2-5	TRBD1	TGCAGCACTGAGACAGGGGCGCGAGAGACCCAGTACTTC	CSTETGARETQYF
many	TRBV18	TRBJ2-7	-	TGTGCCAGCTCACCAACCGACGTCTCCTACGAGCAGTACTTC	CASSPTDVSYEQYF
many	TRBV2	TRBJ2-1	TRBD2	TGTGCCAGCAGTGTGGCTAGCGGGCGGAATGAGCAGTTCTTC	CASSVASGRNEQFF
many	TRBV4-3	TRBJ2-6	-	TGCGCCAGCAGCCCGACCGGGACAAGCTACTCTGGGGCCAACGTCCTGACTTTC	CASSPTGTSYSGANVLTF
few	TRBV6-5	TRBJ2-5	TRBD2	TGTGCCAGCAGTTACTCGCTGGGCGGGAGGGCCGAAGAGACCCAGTACTTC	CASSYSLGGRAEETQYF
-	TRBV27	TRBJ2-7	TRBD1	TGTGCCAGCAGTGCCACCGGGACAGGGGCAGGCGAGCAGTACTTC	CASSATGTGAGEQYF
few	TRBV20-1	TRBJ2-4	TRBD2	TGCAGTGCTAGAGGGACTAGCGGGAGTACGGGCATTCAGTACTTC	CSARGTSGSTGIQYF
many	TRBV12-3/TRBV12-4	TRBJ2-2	-	TGTGCCAGCTCTGCGGGGACAAAGGCACCCGGGGAGCTGTTTTTT	CASSAGTKAPGELFF
many	TRBV18	TRBJ2-3	-	TGTGCCAGCTCACCACCCTTTGACGGCACAGATACGCAGTATTTT	CASSPPFDGTDTQYF
-	TRBV9	TRBJ1-4	-	TGTGCCAGCAGCGTAGGGGTTGGGGTTGCAAGTAATGAAAAACTGTTTTTT	CASSVGVGVASNEKLFF
-	TRBV14	TRBJ2-7	-	TGTGCCAGCAGCCAAGAACAACCGGGATGCCGGTACTTC	CASSQEQPGCRYF
many	TRBV7-8	TRBJ1-5	TRBD1	TGTGCCAGCAGCCAAGGGCCGGGACAGGGCAATCAGCCCCAGCATTTT	CASSQGPGQGNQPQHF
many	TRBV20-1	TRBJ2-2	TRBD2	TGCAGTGCTAGAGATCATGGACTAGTCCCAACCCCATATACCGGGGAGCTGTTTTTT	CSARDHGLVPTPYTGELFF
many	TRBV5-1	TRBJ1-2	-	TGCGCCAGCAGCTCTGAAAACTATGGCTACACCTTC	CASSSENYGYTF
many	TRBV27	TRBJ2-7	-	TGTGCCAGCAGTTTATCCCTCCGGCCCCCCAACGAGCAGTACTTC	CASSLSLRPPNEQYF